What follows describes a single TCR beta chain. Its antigen remains undetermined. One junction end does not reproduce the germline sequence, and a read error may be involved. Sequencing used an Illumina MiSeq. TCRdb reran the public reads through fastp at Q25 and MiXCR, keeping productive beta chains. CDR3 protein sequences are deduplicated, and each keeps its most common genes and DNA. This sample has roughly 3,700 distinct CDR3 sequences in its table, and about 16% of those were observed once. 15% to 20% of the sample rests with the top ten. This sample was taken from a study of liver allograft versus peripheral blood T cells (dated by TCRdb to the early 2020s). Background on the whole study: The study compared the T cell receptor repertoires present in transplanted livers with the repertoires present in the peripheral blood of liver transplant recipients. Here is what the overall study found, with its caveats: The T cell receptor repertoires within liver allografts were reported to be different from the T cell receptor repertoires detected in peripheral blood.

The CDR3 starts with the cysteine, ends with the phenylalanine, and has 14 residues. CDR3 DNA only is kept here, 42 bases in frame from base 1. CDR1 and CDR2 (SEHNR, FQNEAQ) derive from the germline V gene (reference sequence). The chain uses TRBV7-9 and TRBJ2-7; TRBD2 might be the D gene, on 5 matching bases. The source of this sequence is a human patient who had a liver transplant. Some T cells present after a transplant may be cells of the graft donor. The CDR3 region reads CACSFRTEDGEQYF. The bases read TGTGCCTGCAGCTTCCGGACGGAGGACGGGGAGCAGTACTTC. The variable domain in full, with residues beyond the CDR3 obtained from the reference TRBV7-9 and TRBJ2-7 genes, is DTGVSQNPRHKITKRGQNVTFRCDPISEHNRLYWYRQTLGQGPEFLTYFQNEAQLEKSRLLSDRFSAERPKGSFSTLEIQRTEQGDSAMYLCACSFRTEDGEQYFGPGTRLTVT.